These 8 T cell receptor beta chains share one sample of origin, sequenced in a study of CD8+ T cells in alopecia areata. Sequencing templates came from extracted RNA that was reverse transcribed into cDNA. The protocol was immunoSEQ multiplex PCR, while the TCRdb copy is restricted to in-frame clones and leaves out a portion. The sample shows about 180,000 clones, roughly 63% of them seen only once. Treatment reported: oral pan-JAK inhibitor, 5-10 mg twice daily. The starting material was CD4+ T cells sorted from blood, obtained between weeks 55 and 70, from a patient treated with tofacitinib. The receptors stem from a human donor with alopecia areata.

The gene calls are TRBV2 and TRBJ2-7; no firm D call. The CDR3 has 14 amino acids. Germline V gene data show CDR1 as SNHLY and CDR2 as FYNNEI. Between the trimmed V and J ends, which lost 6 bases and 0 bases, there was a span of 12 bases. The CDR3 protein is CASSLDRVSYEQYF. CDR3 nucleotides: TGTGCCAGCAGCCTAGACCGGGTCTCCTACGAGCAGTACTTC.

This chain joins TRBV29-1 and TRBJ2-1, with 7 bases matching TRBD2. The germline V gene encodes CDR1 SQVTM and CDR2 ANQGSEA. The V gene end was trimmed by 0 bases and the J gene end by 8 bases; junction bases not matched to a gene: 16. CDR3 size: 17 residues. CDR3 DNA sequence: TGCAGCGTTGAAGATTCACGGCGGGGGAGGATTCGCGATGAGCAGTTCTTC. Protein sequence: CSVEDSRRGRIRDEQFF.

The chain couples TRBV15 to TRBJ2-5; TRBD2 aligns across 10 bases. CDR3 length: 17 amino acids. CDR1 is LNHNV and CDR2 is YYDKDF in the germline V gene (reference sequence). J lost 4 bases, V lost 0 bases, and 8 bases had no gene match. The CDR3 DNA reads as TGTGCCACCAGCAGAGATATTGGGACTAGCGCGGGAGAGACCCAGTACTTC. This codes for CATSRDIGTSAGETQYF.

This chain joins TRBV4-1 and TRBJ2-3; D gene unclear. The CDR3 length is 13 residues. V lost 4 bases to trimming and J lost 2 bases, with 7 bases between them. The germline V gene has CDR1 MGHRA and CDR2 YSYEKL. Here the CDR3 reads CASSRQNTDTQYF. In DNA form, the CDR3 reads TGCGCCAGCAGCCGTCAAAACACAGATACGCAGTATTTT.

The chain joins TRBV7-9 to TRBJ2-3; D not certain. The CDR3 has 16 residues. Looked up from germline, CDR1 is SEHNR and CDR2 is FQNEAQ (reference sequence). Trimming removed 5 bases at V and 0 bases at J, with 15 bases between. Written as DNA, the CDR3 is TGTGCCAGCAGCCCACCTTACCAACTTAGCACAGATACGCAGTATTTT. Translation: CASSPPYQLSTDTQYF.

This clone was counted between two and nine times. DNA for the CDR3: TGTGCCAGCAGACCCGGACAGGCCGGGGAGCTGTTTTTT. It encodes CASRPGQAGELFF. The V gene is TRBV2, the J gene TRBJ2-2, with 7 bases matching TRBD1. The CDR3 covers 13 residues. V shed 6 bases, J shed 6 bases, and the junction held 4 bases outside the gene matches. Germline lookup yields CDR1 SNHLY and CDR2 FYNNEI.

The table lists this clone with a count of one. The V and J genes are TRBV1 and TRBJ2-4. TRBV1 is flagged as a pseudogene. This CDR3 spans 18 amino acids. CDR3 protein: CTSSQDCAARKAKNIQYF. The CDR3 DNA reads TGCACCAGCAGCCAAGATTGCGCAGCCCGCAAAGCCAAAAACATTCAGTACTTC.

The CDR3 reads CASSLASPSTDTQYF. The CDR3 DNA reads TGTGCCAGCAGCTTAGCGAGTCCCAGCACAGATACGCAGTATTTT. The chain joins TRBV7-9 to TRBJ2-3; D is uncertain. V lost 0 bases and J lost 0, with 7 bases in between. In germline, CDR1 is SEHNR, CDR2 FQNEAQ (reference sequence). The CDR3 is 15 residues long.